The 6 T cell receptor beta chains presented below share a single source sample, sequenced in a study of OX40 agonist ivuxolimab in advanced cancers. Profiled with immunoSEQ multiplex PCR; TCRdb holds only in-frame clones, not every one. The repertoire holds around 63,000 clones, around 89% seen once, with 9.5% to 14% in the top ten. This sample comprised CD4+ or CD8+ T cells sorted from blood, obtained in a trial of the OX40 agonist ivuxolimab. The receptors were gathered from an adult with an advanced solid tumor such as melanoma, head and neck, liver or kidney cancer.

The V call is TRBV5-1, the J call TRBJ2-3, with 10 bases fitting TRBD2. Germline-derived CDR1 and CDR2 are SGHRS and YFSETQ. This CDR3 is built from 17 residues. V lost 0 bases, J lost 1 base, and 5 bases stayed unmatched. CDR3 amino acids: CASSLAPLAGGTDTQYF. The CDR3 DNA follows: TGCGCCAGCAGCTTGGCTCCTCTAGCGGGAGGCACAGATACGCAGTATTTT. The variable domain in full, completed from reference TRBV5-1 and TRBJ2-3, reads KAGVTQTPRYLIKTRGQQVTLSCSPISGHRSVSWYQQTPGQGLQFLFEYFSETQRNKGNFPGRFSGRQFSNSRSEMNVSTLELGDSALYLCASSLAPLAGGTDTQYFGPGTRLTVL.

The chain combines TRBV4-1 with TRBJ1-2; D may be TRBD1 (5 bases). Germline assignment: CDR1 MGHRA and CDR2 YSYEKL. The CDR3 sequence is 14 residues long. V was clipped by 0 bases and J by 8 bases, with 13 bases between them. The CDR3 sequence: CASSQEGRGGGYTF. The CDR3 coding sequence is TGCGCCAGCAGCCAAGAGGGGAGGGGCGGGGGCTACACCTTC.

This clone was picked up one time. The rearrangement joins TRBV29-1 to TRBJ1-1, with 7 nucleotides matching TRBD1. This CDR3 is built from 14 residues. The J segment lost 3 bases and the V segment lost 6 bases, leaving 10 bases of the junction unmatched. The germline CDR1 and CDR2 sequences are SQVTM and ANQGSEA. DNA of the CDR3: TGCAGCGTAGCCGCTGGGGACAGCGACACTGAAGCTTTCTTT. This gives the protein CSVAAGDSDTEAFF.

There are a few counts of this clone. This chain links TRBV7-9 with TRBJ1-2; TRBD1 matches 7 bases. The germline V gene encodes CDR1 SEHNR and CDR2 FQNEAQ (reference sequence). This CDR3 has 14 residues. V shed 4 bases and J 4 bases; nucleotides not matched to a gene: 6. This chain's CDR3 is CASSSWDSIYGYTF. The CDR3 nucleotides are TGTGCCAGCAGCTCATGGGACAGTATCTATGGCTACACCTTC.

This chain joins TRBV4-2 and TRBJ1-1; 8 bases agree with TRBD1. CDR3 length equals 16 residues. V was clipped by 3 bases and J by 0 bases; unmatched bases: 6. The germline V gene encodes CDR1 LGHNA and CDR2 YNFKEQ. The CDR3 spells CASSQIGQGMNTEAFF. In DNA form, the CDR3 reads TGTGCCAGCAGCCAGATCGGACAGGGAATGAACACTGAAGCTTTCTTT.

The table lists this clone with a count of one. The chain joins TRBV2 to TRBJ1-4; D not certain. CDR3 length: 14 residues. The V and J ends lost 5 bases and 3 bases respectively, with 10 bases between them. Per the germline V gene, CDR1 is SNHLY and CDR2 is FYNNEI. CDR3 sequence (DNA): TGTGCCAGCAGTAATCAGATAGCTAATGAAAAACTGTTTTTT. The encoded protein is CASSNQIANEKLFF.